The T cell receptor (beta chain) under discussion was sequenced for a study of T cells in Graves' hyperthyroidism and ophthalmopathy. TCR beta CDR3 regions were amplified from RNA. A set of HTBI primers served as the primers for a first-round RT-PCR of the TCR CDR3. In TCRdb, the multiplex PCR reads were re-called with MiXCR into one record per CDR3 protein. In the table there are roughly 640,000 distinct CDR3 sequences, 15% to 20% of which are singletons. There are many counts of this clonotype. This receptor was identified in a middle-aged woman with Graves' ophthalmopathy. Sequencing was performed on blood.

The CDR3 nucleotides are TGTGCCAGCAGTGTGGACAGAGTGGGGGGTTTTCAAGAGACCCAGTACTTC. It codes for CASSVDRVGGFQETQYF. The rearrangement uses TRBV12-3 or TRBV12-4 and TRBJ2-5; D assignment may be TRBD1 or TRBD2 (6 bases each). The CDR3 spans 17 residues. V lost 5 bases and J lost 2, with 21 bases in between.